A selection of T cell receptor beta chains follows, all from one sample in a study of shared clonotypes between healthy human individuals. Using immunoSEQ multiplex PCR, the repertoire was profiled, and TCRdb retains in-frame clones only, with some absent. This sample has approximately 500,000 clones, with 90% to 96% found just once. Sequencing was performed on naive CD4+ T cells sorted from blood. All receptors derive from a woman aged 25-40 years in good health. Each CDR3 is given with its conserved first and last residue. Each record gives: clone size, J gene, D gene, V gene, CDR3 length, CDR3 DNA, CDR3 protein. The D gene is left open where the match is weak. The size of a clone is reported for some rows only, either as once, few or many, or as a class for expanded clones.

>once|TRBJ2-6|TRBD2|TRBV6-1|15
TGTGCCAGCAGTGGCGGGGGGTCTGGGGCCAACGTCCTGACTTTC
CASSGGGSGANVLTF
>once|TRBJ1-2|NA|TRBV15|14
TGTGCCACCAGCAGAGCTGGAGGAATCTATGGCTACACCTTC
CATSRAGGIYGYTF
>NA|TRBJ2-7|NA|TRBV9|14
TGTGCCAGCAGCGAAGGGGGTAGGTCCTACGAGCAGTACTTC
CASSEGGRSYEQYF
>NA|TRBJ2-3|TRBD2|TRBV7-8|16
TGTGCCAGCAGCCCACGACTAGCGGGTTACACAGATACGCAGTATTTT
CASSPRLAGYTDTQYF
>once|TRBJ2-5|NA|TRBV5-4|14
TGTGCCAGCAGCTCGTACAGGGTGGAGGAGACCCAGTACTTC
CASSSYRVEETQYF
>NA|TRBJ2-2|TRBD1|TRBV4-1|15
TGCGCCAGCAGCCACCCGACAGGGTATGCCGGGGAGCTGTTTTTT
CASSHPTGYAGELFF
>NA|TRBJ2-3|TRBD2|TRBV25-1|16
TGTGCCAGCAGTGAACCTAGCGGGAGTTCCCCAGATACGCAGTATTTT
CASSEPSGSSPDTQYF
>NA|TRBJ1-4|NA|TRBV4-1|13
TGCGCCAGCAGCCAAGTGCCCAATGAAAAACTGTTTTTT
CASSQVPNEKLFF
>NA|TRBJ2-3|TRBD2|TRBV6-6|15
TGTGCCAGCAGGGTTAGCGGGAGACTAGGAGATACGCAGTATTTT
CASRVSGRLGDTQYF
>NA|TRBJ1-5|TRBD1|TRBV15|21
TGTGCCACCAGCAGCCGTTTGACGGGACAGAAAATTGGGGCAAGCAATCAGCCCCAGCATTTT
CATSSRLTGQKIGASNQPQHF
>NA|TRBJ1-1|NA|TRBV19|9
TGTGCCAGTCTATGTGAAGCTTTCTTT
CASLCEAFF
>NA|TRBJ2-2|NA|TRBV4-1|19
TGCGCCAGCAGCCAAGCCGGGGGTTCGTGGGGCGTTTGGGCCGGGGAGCTGTTTTTT
CASSQAGGSWGVWAGELFF
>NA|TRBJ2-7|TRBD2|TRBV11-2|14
TGTGCCAGCAGCTTAGCGGGAGGGACCTACGAGCAGTACTTC
CASSLAGGTYEQYF
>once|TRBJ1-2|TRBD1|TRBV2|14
TGTGCCAGCAGTAACAGACAGGGGGCATATGGCTACACCTTC
CASSNRQGAYGYTF
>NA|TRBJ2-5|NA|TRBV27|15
TGTGCCAGCAGTCCATACAGGGATGGAGGTGAGACCCAGTACTTC
CASSPYRDGGETQYF
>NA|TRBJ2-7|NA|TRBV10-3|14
TGTGCCATCAGTGCGCAGGATTGGCAAGCCGAGCAGTACTTC
CAISAQDWQAEQYF
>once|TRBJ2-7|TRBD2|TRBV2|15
TGTGCCAGCAGGAGGGGACTAGCGGACTTCTACGAGCAGTACTTC
CASRRGLADFYEQYF
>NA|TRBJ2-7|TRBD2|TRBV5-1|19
TGCGCCAGCAGCTTTTCGCCTCTGGGACTAGCGGGAGAGTCCTACGAGCAGTACTTC
CASSFSPLGLAGESYEQYF
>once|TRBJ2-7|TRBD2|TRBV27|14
TGTGCCAGCAGTCATAGCGGGACTCTCGGCGAGCAGTACTTC
CASSHSGTLGEQYF
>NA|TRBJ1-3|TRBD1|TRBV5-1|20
TGCGCCAGCAGCTTGTCTGGGGGGACAGGGGTGCCGTTCTCTGGAAACACCATATATTTT
CASSLSGGTGVPFSGNTIYF
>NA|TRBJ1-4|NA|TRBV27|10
TGTGCCCGAAACAATGAAAAACTGTTTTTT
CARNNEKLFF
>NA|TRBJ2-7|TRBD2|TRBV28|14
TGTGCCAGCAGTTCCGGGACTATTGACTACGAGCAGTACTTC
CASSSGTIDYEQYF
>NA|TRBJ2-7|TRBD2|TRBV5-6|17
TGTGCCAGCAGCGTCCTCCGACTAGCGGGAGACTCCTACGAGCAGTACTTC
CASSVLRLAGDSYEQYF
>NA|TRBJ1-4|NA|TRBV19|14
TGTGCCAGTAGTATCAGCGCAACTAATGAAAAACTGTTTTTT
CASSISATNEKLFF
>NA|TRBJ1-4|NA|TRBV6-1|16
TGTGCCAGCAGTGCGAACCCAGGGTGGAGTGGTGAAAAACTGTTTTTT
CASSANPGWSGEKLFF
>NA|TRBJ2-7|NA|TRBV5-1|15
TGCGCCAGCAGCTTGGTGGCAGCTAGCTCCTACGAGCAGTACTTC
CASSLVAASSYEQYF
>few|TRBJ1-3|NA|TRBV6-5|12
TGTGCCAGCCGCGGTTCCGGAAACACCATATATTTT
CASRGSGNTIYF
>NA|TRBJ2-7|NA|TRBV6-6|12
TGTGCCAGCAGTGGTGCGGGCCACGAGCAGTACTTC
CASSGAGHEQYF
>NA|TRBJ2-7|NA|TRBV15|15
TGTGCCACCAGCAGAGCTCGGGGACGCCCCTACGAGCAGTACTTC
CATSRARGRPYEQYF
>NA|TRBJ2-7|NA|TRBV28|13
TGTGCCAGCAGTTTCCCTACGGTCTACGAGCAGTACTTC
CASSFPTVYEQYF
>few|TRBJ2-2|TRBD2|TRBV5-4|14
TGTGCCAGCAGCCTGGGACTAGCCGGCGGGGAGCTGTTTTTT
CASSLGLAGGELFF
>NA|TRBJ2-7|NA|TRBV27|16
TGTGCCAGCAGTTTATCGGTGTCGACGGCCTCCTACGAGCAGTACTTC
CASSLSVSTASYEQYF
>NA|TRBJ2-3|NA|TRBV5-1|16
TGCGCCAGCAGCTACGGAGGGGCCAGCGGCACAGATACGCAGTATTTT
CASSYGGASGTDTQYF
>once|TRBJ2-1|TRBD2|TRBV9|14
TGTGCCAGCAGCATCAGCGGGAGGACGGATGAGCAGTTCTTC
CASSISGRTDEQFF
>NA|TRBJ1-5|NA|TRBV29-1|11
TGCAGCGTTGAAGCGGGGGGAATACGGCATTTT
CSVEAGGIRHF
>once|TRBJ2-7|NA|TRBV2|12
TGTGCCAGCAGCCGTAGCTCCTACGAGCAGTACTTC
CASSRSSYEQYF
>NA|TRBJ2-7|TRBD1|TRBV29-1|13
TGCAGCGTTGTGGGACAGACCTTCTACGAGCAGTACTTC
CSVVGQTFYEQYF
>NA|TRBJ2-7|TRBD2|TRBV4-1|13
TGCGCCAGCAGCCAAGGATGGGGGGGAAGGGAGTACTTC
CASSQGWGGREYF
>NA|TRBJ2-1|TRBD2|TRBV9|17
TGTGCCAGCAGCCCACTTGGCGGGAGTCGATCCTACAATGAGCAGTTCTTC
CASSPLGGSRSYNEQFF
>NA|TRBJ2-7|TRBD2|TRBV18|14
TGTGCCAGCTGGCCGGGACTAGCGCTACACGAGCAGTACTTC
CASWPGLALHEQYF
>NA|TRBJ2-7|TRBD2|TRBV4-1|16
TGCGCCAGCAGCCAAGGGGGACTAGCCCCTCCCTACGAGCAGTACTTC
CASSQGGLAPPYEQYF
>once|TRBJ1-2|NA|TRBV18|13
TGTGCCAGCTCTGATTCCTTTAGATATGGCTACACCTTC
CASSDSFRYGYTF
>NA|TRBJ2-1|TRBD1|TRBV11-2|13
TGTGCCAGCGGATTGGGACAGAACAATGAGCAGTTCTTC
CASGLGQNNEQFF
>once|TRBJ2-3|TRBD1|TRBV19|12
TGTGCCGCCGGGACAGCCACAGATACGCAGTATTTT
CAAGTATDTQYF
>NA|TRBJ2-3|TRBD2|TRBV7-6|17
TGTGCCAGCAGCTCAGCTTGGGTGGGTAGCGGGAGAGATACGCAGTATTTT
CASSSAWVGSGRDTQYF
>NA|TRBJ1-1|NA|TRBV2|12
TGTGCCAGCAGCGACTGGGGCACTGAAGCTTTCTTT
CASSDWGTEAFF
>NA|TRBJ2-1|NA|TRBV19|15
TGTGCCAGTAGTATAGATGGCCAGGGCCACAATGAGCAGTTCTTC
CASSIDGQGHNEQFF
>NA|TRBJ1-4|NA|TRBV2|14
TGTGCCAGCAGTGTCAGACTAACTAATGAAAAACTGTTTTTT
CASSVRLTNEKLFF
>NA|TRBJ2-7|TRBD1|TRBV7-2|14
TGTGCCAGCAGCTTGACAGGGGGCACCTACGAGCAGTACTTC
CASSLTGGTYEQYF
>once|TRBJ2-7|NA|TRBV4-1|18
TGCGCCAGCAGCCAAAGGGGGGAGAAAGGGGGGCTCTCCTACGAGCAGTACTTC
CASSQRGEKGGLSYEQYF
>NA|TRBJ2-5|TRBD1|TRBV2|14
TGTGCCAGCAGTTCATCGACAGGGGTTGAGACCCAGTACTTC
CASSSSTGVETQYF
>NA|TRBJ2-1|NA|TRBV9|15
TGTGCCAGCAGCGTAGCCTCTAATGTGCCAACTGAGCAGTTCTTC
CASSVASNVPTEQFF
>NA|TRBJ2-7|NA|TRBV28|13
TGTGCCAGCAGTTTCGGGCAGGCTTACGAGCAGTACTTC
CASSFGQAYEQYF
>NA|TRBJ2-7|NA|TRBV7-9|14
TGTGCCAGCAGCTCGGCTGGGGCGGCCTACGAGCAGTACTTC
CASSSAGAAYEQYF
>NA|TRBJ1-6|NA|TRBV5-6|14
TGTGCCAGCAGCTTGCTTCAGCAAGATTCACCCCTCCACTTT
CASSLLQQDSPLHF
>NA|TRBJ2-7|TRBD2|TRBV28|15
TGTGCCGCCAAAGAAACTCTAGCGGGAGTAGACGAGCAGTACTTC
CAAKETLAGVDEQYF
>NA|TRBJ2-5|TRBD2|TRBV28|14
TGTGCCAGCAGTTTCGGCGGGAGCCAAGAGACCCAGTACTTC
CASSFGGSQETQYF
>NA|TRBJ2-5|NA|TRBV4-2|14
TGTGCCAGCAGCCATACAGGGTACCAAGAGACCCAGTACTTC
CASSHTGYQETQYF